The subject of this entry is one T cell receptor (beta chain). Its antigen remains unknown. Documented treatment: around 19 received Ad26.COV2.S at low or high dose, single or two shots; five or six received placebo; per-sample allocation not given. All samples were drawn on day 63, counting from the first vaccine or placebo injection. This entry comes from a study of Ad26.COV2.S vaccination and SARS-CoV-2 variants. General study results and limits: Greater spike-specific TCR breadth was seen in vaccine recipients than in placebo recipients.

The CDR3 runs 15 residues. V dropped 9 bases and J dropped 1 base, with 18 bases sitting between them. Germline V gene sequence: CDR1 LNHDA, CDR2 SQIVND (reference sequence). Generated by immunoSEQ multiplex PCR, the TCRdb table keeps only in-frame clones and is missing some. This sample carries some 450,000 clones, about 90% of them seen once, and the ten largest clones take around 4.5%. The rearrangement links TRBV19 to TRBJ1-1; D gene ambiguous. The source material was peripheral blood, sampled in a trial of Ad26.COV2.S vaccine versus placebo. The receptor was derived from a person aged 18-60 years who received the Ad26.COV2.S COVID-19 vaccine or a placebo. The CDR3 reads CASLGHGQENTEAFF. CDR3 coding DNA: TGTGCCAGCTTGGGCCACGGGCAGGAGAACACTGAAGCTTTCTTT.